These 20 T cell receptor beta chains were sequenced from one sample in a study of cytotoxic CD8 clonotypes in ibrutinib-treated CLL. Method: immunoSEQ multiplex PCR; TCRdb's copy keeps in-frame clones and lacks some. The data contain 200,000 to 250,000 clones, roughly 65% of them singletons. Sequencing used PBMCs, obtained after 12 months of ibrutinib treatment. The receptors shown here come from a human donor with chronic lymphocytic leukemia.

The CDR3 DNA is TGCAGCGTTGTTCGTTTCCCTGAAGCTTTCTTT. As protein: CSVVRFPEAFF. The chain has TRBV29-1 and TRBJ1-1; D is uncertain. The ends were cut back, 4 bases at V and 6 bases at J, with 9 bases in the middle. Per germline, CDR1 SQVTM and CDR2 ANQGSEA. This CDR3 spans 11 amino acids.

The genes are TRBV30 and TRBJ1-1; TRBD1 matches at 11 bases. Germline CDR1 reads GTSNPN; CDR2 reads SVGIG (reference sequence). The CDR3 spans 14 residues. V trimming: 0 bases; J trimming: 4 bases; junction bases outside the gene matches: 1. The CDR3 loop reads CAWSVGTGGTEAFF. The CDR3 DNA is TGTGCCTGGAGTGTTGGGACAGGGGGCACTGAAGCTTTCTTT.

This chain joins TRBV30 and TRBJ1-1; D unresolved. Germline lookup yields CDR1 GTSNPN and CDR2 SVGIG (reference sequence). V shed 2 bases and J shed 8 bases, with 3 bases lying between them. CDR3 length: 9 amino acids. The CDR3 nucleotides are TGTGCCTGGAGTAGAGAAGCTTTCTTT. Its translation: CAWSREAFF. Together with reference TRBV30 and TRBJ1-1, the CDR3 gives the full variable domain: SQTIHQWPATLVQPVGSPLSLECTVEGTSNPNLYWYRQAAGRGLQLLFYSVGIGQISSEVPQNLSASRPQDRQFILSSKKLLLSDSGFYLCAWSREAFFGQGTRLTVV.

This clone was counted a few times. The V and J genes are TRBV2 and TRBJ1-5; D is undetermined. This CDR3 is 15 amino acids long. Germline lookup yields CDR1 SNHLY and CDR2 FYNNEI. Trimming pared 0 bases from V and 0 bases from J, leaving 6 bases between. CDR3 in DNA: TGTGCCAGCAGTGAAGCGGACTATAGCAATCAGCCCCAGCATTTT. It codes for CASSEADYSNQPQHF. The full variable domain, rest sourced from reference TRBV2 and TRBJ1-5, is EPEVTQTPSHQVTQMGQEVILRCVPISNHLYFYWYRQILGQKVEFLVSFYNNEISEKSEIFDDQFSVERPDGSNFTLKIRSTKLEDSAMYFCASSEADYSNQPQHFGDGTRLSIL.

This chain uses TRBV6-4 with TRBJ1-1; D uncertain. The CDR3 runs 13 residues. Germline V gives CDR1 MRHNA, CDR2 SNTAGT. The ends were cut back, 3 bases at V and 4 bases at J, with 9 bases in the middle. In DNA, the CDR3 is TGTGCCAGCAGTGAGGGTTTCGGCACTGAAGCTTTCTTT. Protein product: CASSEGFGTEAFF.

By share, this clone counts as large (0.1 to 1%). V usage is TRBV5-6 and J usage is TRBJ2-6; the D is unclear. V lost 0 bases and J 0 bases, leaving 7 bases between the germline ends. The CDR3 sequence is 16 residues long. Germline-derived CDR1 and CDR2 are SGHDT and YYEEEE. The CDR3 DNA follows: TGTGCCAGCAGCTTGGGACCGGCCTCTGGGGCCAACGTCCTGACTTTC. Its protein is CASSLGPASGANVLTF.

The CDR3, as DNA: TGTGCCAGCATGAGTGGGGCAGGGGGCTTCTACGAGCAGTACTTC. It yields the protein CASMSGAGGFYEQYF. The gene calls are TRBV28 and TRBJ2-7; 8 bases align to TRBD1. This CDR3 has 15 residues. From germline, CDR1 is MDHEN and CDR2 SYDVKM. J was trimmed by 3 bases and V by 7 bases; bases with no gene match: 11.

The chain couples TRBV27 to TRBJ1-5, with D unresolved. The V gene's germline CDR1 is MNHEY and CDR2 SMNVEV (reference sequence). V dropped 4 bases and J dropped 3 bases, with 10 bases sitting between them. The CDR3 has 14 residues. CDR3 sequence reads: CASSSPGLNQPQHF. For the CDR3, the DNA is TGTGCCAGCAGTTCCCCGGGTCTCAATCAGCCCCAGCATTTT.

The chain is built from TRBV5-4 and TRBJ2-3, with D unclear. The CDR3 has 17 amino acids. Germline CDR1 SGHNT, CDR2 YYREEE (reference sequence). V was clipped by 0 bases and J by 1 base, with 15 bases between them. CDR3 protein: CASSLVALKLGTDTQYF. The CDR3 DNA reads TGTGCCAGCAGCTTGGTAGCTTTGAAGCTGGGCACAGATACGCAGTATTTT.

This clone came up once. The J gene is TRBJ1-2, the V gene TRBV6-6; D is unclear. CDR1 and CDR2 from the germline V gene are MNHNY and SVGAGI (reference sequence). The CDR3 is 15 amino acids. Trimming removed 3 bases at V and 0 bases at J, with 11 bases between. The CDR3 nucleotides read TGTGCCAGCAGTTATGGTGGGCTAGCTAACTATGGCTACACCTTC. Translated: CASSYGGLANYGYTF.

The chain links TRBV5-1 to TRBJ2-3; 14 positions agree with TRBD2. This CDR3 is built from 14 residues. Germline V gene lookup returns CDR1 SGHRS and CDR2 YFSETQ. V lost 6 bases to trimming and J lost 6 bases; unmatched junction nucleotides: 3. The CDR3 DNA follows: TGCGCCAGCAACAGACTAGCGGGAGGGGATACGCAGTATTTT. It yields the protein CASNRLAGGDTQYF.

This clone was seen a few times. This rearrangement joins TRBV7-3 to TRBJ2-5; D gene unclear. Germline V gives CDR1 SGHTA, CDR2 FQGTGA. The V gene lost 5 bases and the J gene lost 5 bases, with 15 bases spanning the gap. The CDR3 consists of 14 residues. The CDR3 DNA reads TGTGCCAGCAGCCCTCGCGCGGTCCGGGAGACCCAGTACTTC. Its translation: CASSPRAVRETQYF.

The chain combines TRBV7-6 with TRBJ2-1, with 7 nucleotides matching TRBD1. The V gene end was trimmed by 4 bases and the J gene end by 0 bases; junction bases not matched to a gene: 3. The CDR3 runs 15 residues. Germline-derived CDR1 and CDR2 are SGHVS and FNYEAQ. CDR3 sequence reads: CASSSDRSSYNEQFF. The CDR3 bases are TGTGCCAGCAGCTCGGACAGGAGCTCCTACAATGAGCAGTTCTTC.

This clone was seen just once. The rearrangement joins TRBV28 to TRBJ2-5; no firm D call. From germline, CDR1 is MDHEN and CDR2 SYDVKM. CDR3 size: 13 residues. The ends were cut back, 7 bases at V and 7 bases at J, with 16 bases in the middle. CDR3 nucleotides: TGTGCCAGCAAAGGCCTTCGGGTGGGGACCCAGTACTTC. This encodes CASKGLRVGTQYF.

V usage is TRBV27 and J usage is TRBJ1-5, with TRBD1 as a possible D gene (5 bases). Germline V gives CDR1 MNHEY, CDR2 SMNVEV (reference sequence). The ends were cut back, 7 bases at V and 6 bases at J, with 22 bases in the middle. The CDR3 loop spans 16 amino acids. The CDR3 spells CASTETGRLAGQPQHF. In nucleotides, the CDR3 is TGTGCCAGCACCGAAACGGGACGGTTGGCCGGTCAGCCCCAGCATTTT.

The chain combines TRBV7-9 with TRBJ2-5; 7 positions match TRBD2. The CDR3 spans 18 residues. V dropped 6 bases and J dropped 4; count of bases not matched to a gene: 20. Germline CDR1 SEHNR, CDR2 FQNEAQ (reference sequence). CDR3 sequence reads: CASRGRGEGPNNRETQYF. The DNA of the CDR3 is TGTGCCAGCAGAGGGAGGGGTGAGGGACCAAATAATAGAGAGACCCAGTACTTC.

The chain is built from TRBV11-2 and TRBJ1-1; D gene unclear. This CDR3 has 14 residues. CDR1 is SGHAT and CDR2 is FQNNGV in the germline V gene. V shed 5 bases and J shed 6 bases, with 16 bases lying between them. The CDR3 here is CASSLDPSGAEAFF. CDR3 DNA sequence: TGTGCCAGCAGCCTCGACCCTAGTGGGGCTGAAGCTTTCTTT.

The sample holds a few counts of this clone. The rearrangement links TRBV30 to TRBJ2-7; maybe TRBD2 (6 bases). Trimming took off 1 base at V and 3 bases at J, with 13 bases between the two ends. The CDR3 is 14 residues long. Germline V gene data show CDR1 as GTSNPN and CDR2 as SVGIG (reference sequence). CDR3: CAWSAGLKNYEQYF. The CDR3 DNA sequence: TGTGCCTGGAGTGCGGGACTGAAGAACTACGAGCAGTACTTC. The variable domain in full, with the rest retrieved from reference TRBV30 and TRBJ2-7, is SQTIHQWPATLVQPVGSPLSLECTVEGTSNPNLYWYRQAAGRGLQLLFYSVGIGQISSEVPQNLSASRPQDRQFILSSKKLLLSDSGFYLCAWSAGLKNYEQYFGPGTRLTVT.

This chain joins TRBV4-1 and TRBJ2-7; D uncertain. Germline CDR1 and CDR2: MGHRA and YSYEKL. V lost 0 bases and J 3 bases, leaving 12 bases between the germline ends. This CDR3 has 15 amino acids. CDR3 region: CASSQDPVGYYEQYF. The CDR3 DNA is TGCGCCAGCAGCCAAGACCCCGTTGGGTACTACGAGCAGTACTTC.

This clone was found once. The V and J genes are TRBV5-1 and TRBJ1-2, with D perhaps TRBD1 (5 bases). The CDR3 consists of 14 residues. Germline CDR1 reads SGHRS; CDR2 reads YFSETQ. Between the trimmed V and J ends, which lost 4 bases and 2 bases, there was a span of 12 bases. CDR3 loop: CASSPRQTNYGYTF. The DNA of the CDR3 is TGCGCCAGCAGCCCTAGACAGACCAACTATGGCTACACCTTC.